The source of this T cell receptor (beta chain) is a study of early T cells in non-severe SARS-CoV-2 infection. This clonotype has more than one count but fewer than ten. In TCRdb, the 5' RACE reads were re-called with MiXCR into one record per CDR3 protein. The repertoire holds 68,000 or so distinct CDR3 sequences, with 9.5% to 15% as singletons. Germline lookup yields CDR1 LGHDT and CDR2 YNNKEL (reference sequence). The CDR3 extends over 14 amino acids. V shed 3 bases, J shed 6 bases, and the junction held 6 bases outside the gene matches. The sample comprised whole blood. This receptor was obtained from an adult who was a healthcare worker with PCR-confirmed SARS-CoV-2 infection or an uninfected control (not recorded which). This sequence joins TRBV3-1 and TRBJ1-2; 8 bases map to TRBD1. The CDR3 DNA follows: TGTGCCAGCAGCCAGCGGACAGGGTGGAATGGCTACACCTTC. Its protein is CASSQRTGWNGYTF.